The TCR beta chain described here comes from a study of blood T cell repertoires in COVID-19. Study at large: Sites across the United States, Italy and Spain contributed samples from acute and convalescent COVID-19. In each case, the material was cDNA or gDNA derived from T cells, B-cell-depleted T cells, or PBMCs.

This clone was seen a few times. Losses at the gene ends were 1 base for V and 6 bases for J; bases not matched to a gene: 2. The CDR3 is 14 amino acids. Per germline, CDR1 SEHNR and CDR2 FQNEAQ (reference sequence). As handled by the study authors: The assay estimated nucleated cells by amplifying reference gene primers. Data came from immunoSEQ multiplex PCR; TCRdb stores just in-frame clones and leaves some out. V and J calls and clone size come straight from that table; D and trimming were deduced from the DNA. This table holds under 100,000 clones, approximately 88% found once. The receptor was isolated from a woman in her 70s with acute or convalescent COVID-19. The J gene is TRBJ1-4, the V gene TRBV7-9, with 7 positions matching TRBD1. Sequenced: peripheral blood. The DNA of the CDR3 is TGTGCCAGCAGCTTAGAGGGGGCGCATGAAAAACTGTTTTTT. It codes for CASSLEGAHEKLFF.